Given below is one T cell receptor (beta chain) in context. The antigen remains undetermined. The sample comes from a study of shared clonotypes between healthy human individuals. Study observations and caveats: Estimated clonotype richness was generally higher in naive than memory subsets.

This CDR3 is built from 13 residues. V lost 1 base and J 10 bases, leaving 11 bases between the germline ends. Germline lookup yields CDR1 LNHDA and CDR2 SQIVND (reference sequence). Libraries were prepared by immunoSEQ multiplex PCR; TCRdb keeps only in-frame clonotypes and omits some of them. The data hold some 2.1 million clones, with 95% observed a single time. Sequencing was performed on naive CD4+ T cells sorted from blood. Subset described: CD45RA+ positively selected. This sequence was found in a young man in good health. The chain joins TRBV19 to TRBJ2-1, with unresolved D. CDR3 sequence reads: CASSIGLDGEQFF. CDR3 nucleotides: TGTGCCAGTAGTATAGGCCTTGATGGCGAGCAGTTCTTC.